The 23 T cell receptor beta chains given below trace back to one sample, sequenced in a study of blood T cell repertoires in COVID-19. Repertoires were generated with immunoSEQ multiplex PCR, while TCRdb's copy carries only in-frame clones and drops some. This table holds around 400,000 clones, roughly nine tenths found once. The source material was PBMCs or T cells enriched from blood (not recorded which). The receptor set was obtained from a middle-aged woman who had been exposed to COVID-19.

The rearrangement joins TRBV10-2 to TRBJ2-1; 10 nucleotides align to TRBD1. Germline V gives CDR1 WSHSY, CDR2 SAAADI. The CDR3 is 16 amino acids. Germline trimming cut 7 bases from V and 0 bases from J; bases unmatched to any gene: 6. The CDR3 here is CASKKRQGASYNEQFF. The CDR3 nucleotides are TGCGCCAGCAAAAAGAGACAGGGGGCCTCCTACAATGAGCAGTTCTTC.

This chain uses TRBV30 with TRBJ2-2; D is undetermined. Germline CDR1 reads GTSNPN; CDR2 reads SVGIG (reference sequence). The V gene lost 1 base and the J gene lost 8 bases, with 20 bases spanning the gap. This CDR3 contains 16 residues. The CDR3 protein is CAWSALGLPMAGELFF. DNA for the CDR3: TGTGCCTGGAGTGCCCTCGGGTTGCCTATGGCTGGGGAGCTGTTTTTT.

The V call is TRBV7-8, the J call TRBJ2-2, with 9 bases lining up with TRBD2. J was trimmed by 2 bases and V by 1 base; bases with no gene match: 8. The germline V gene encodes CDR1 SGHVS and CDR2 FQNEAQ. This CDR3 spans 18 amino acids. The CDR3, as DNA: TGTGCCAGCAGCTTAGTCCGCGGGAGGGCCACTAACACCGGGGAGCTGTTTTTT. Its translation is CASSLVRGRATNTGELFF.

The rearrangement links TRBV24-1 to TRBJ2-1; D call uncertain. Germline CDR1 reads KGHDR; CDR2 reads SFDVKD. V dropped 2 bases and J dropped 2 bases, with 12 bases sitting between them. The CDR3 spans 16 residues. This CDR3 reads CATSDSGSAAYNEQFF. Here the CDR3 DNA reads TGTGCCACCAGTGATTCCGGATCTGCGGCCTACAATGAGCAGTTCTTC.

CDR3 DNA sequence: TGTGCCAGCAGCCTCCGGGACAGGGAATCTGAAGCTTTCTTT. It translates to CASSLRDRESEAFF. This chain joins TRBV5-6 and TRBJ1-1; 9 nucleotides line up with TRBD1. The V gene end was trimmed by 4 bases and the J gene end by 6 bases; junction bases not matched to a gene: 7. CDR3 length equals 14 residues. Germline V gene sequence: CDR1 SGHDT, CDR2 YYEEEE.

V is TRBV7-6 and J is TRBJ2-3; maybe TRBD2 (7 bases). The CDR3 is 16 residues long. CDR1 SGHVS and CDR2 FNYEAQ come from the germline V gene. V was cut by 5 bases and J by 5 bases, with 20 bases left in between. CDR3 bases: TGTGCCAGCAGCCGGACAGCGGGACTTGAGGAAGATACGCAGTATTTT. Translating gives CASSRTAGLEEDTQYF.

This clone appeared a single time. The rearrangement uses TRBV5-4 and TRBJ2-5; 10 bases match TRBD2. The CDR3 runs to 14 residues. V was pared by 3 bases and J by 4 bases, with 3 bases of the junction left unmatched. Germline CDR1 is SGHNT and CDR2 is YYREEE (reference sequence). In DNA, the CDR3 is TGTGCCAGCAGCTGGGAGCGGGGGGGAGAGACCCAGTACTTC. Translating it yields CASSWERGGETQYF.

The CDR3 DNA sequence: TGTGCCAGCAGCTTGGTTGGCACGGGGAGCTCTGGGGCCAACGTCCTGACTTTC. It codes for CASSLVGTGSSGANVLTF. J is TRBJ2-6 and V is TRBV5-6, with D perhaps TRBD2 (5 bases). This CDR3 is 18 amino acids long. In germline, CDR1 is SGHDT, CDR2 YYEEEE. The V end lost 0 bases, the J end lost 0 bases, and 13 bases lay between the germline ends. The full variable domain, completed using reference TRBV5-6 and TRBJ2-6, is DAGVTQSPTHLIKTRGQQVTLRCSPKSGHDTVSWYQQALGQGPQFIFQYYEEEERQRGNFPDRFSGHQFPNYSSELNVNALLLGDSALYLCASSLVGTGSSGANVLTFGAGSRLTVL.

This chain joins TRBV13 and TRBJ1-6; TRBD1 matches at 7 bases. Germline-derived CDR1 and CDR2 are PRHDT and FYEKMQ (reference sequence). J gave up 6 bases and V 6 bases, and 8 bases lay outside the gene matches. The CDR3 is 15 residues long. The DNA for the CDR3 is TGTGCCAGCAGTGGCCGAACAGGGGCTAATTCACCCCTCCACTTT. It encodes CASSGRTGANSPLHF.

The chain uses TRBV15 and TRBJ1-3, with D possibly being TRBD1 (5 bases). Deletions cut 0 bases from V and 4 bases from J, with 10 bases between. The CDR3 loop spans 15 amino acids. The germline V gene has CDR1 LNHNV and CDR2 YYDKDF (reference sequence). DNA of the CDR3: TGTGCCACCAGCAGAGATACAGGAGTGGGAAACACCATATATTTT. It encodes CATSRDTGVGNTIYF. Variable domain in full (rest from reference TRBV15 and TRBJ1-3): DAMVIQNPRYQVTQFGKPVTLSCSQTLNHNVMYWYQQKSSQAPKLLFHYYDKDFNNEADTPDNFQSRRPNTSFCFLDIRSPGLGDTAMYLCATSRDTGVGNTIYFGEGSWLTVV.

The chain employs TRBV15 and TRBJ1-2; 8 bases are shared with TRBD1. The CDR3 sequence is 16 residues long. The germline gives CDR1 LNHNV, CDR2 YYDKDF (reference sequence). With 5 bases clipped from V and 2 bases from J, the junction kept 10 bases outside the gene matches. CDR3 coding DNA: TGTGCCACCAGCGGACTGTCAGGGGGCGCAAACTATGGCTACACCTTC. Protein sequence: CATSGLSGGANYGYTF.

There are a few counts of this clone. The V call is TRBV11-3, the J call TRBJ1-1; TRBD1 matches 12 bases. Trimming at V came to 6 bases and at J to 1 base, leaving 9 bases not matched to a gene. The CDR3 sequence is 17 residues long. Germline loops: CDR1 SGHNT, CDR2 YENEEA. CDR3 amino acids: CASRIPGQGARNTEAFF. The CDR3 coding sequence is TGTGCCAGCAGAATACCGGGACAGGGGGCGCGGAACACTGAAGCTTTCTTT.

This clone was seen a few times. The V call is TRBV7-8, the J call TRBJ2-1; D unclear. V lost 10 bases and J 0 bases, leaving 10 bases between the germline ends. This CDR3 has 13 amino acids. Germline V gives CDR1 SGHVS, CDR2 FQNEAQ. CDR3 protein: CATALSSYNEQFF. CDR3 nucleotide sequence: TGTGCCACCGCACTTAGCTCCTACAATGAGCAGTTCTTC. The full variable domain, completed using reference TRBV7-8 and TRBJ2-1, is GAGVSQSPRYKVAKRGQDVALRCDPISGHVSLFWYQQALGQGPEFLTYFQNEAQLDKSGLPSDRFFAERPEGSVSTLKIQRTQQEDSAVYLCATALSSYNEQFFGPGTRLTVL.

The chain is built from TRBV7-8 and TRBJ1-1, with D uncertain. The CDR3 covers 13 residues. V was shortened by 5 bases and J by 2 bases, with 9 bases between the two germline ends. Germline V gene lookup returns CDR1 SGHVS and CDR2 FQNEAQ. CDR3 protein: CASSPLGNTEAFF. CDR3 DNA: TGTGCCAGCAGCCCTCTTGGCAACACTGAAGCTTTCTTT.

This chain connects TRBV6-5 to TRBJ1-2; D ambiguous. The CDR3 contains 15 residues. V lost 2 bases and J lost 0, with 10 bases in between. Germline CDR1 and CDR2: MNHEY and SVGAGI. CDR3 amino acids: CASSYVRTPNYGYTF. CDR3 in DNA: TGTGCCAGCAGTTACGTTCGAACACCTAACTATGGCTACACCTTC.

The chain is built from TRBV7-9 and TRBJ2-1; 7 bases are a match to TRBD2. The V segment lost 5 bases and the J segment 8 bases; nucleotides outside the gene matches: 9. Germline V gene sequence: CDR1 SEHNR, CDR2 FQNEAQ (reference sequence). This CDR3 contains 14 residues. This CDR3 is CASSLFSGLDEQFF. The CDR3 DNA follows: TGTGCCAGCAGCCTCTTTAGCGGGCTTGATGAGCAGTTCTTC.

The sample holds one count of this clone. The same CDR3 arises from other DNA sequences in this sample as well. The chain is built from TRBV5-1 and TRBJ2-3; 10 nucleotides align to TRBD2. Germline V gene lookup returns CDR1 SGHRS and CDR2 YFSETQ. V dropped 0 bases and J dropped 1; count of bases not matched to a gene: 2. The CDR3 covers 16 residues. CDR3 residues: CASSLGLAGGTDTQYF. The CDR3 DNA reads as TGCGCCAGCAGCTTGGGGCTAGCGGGGGGCACAGATACGCAGTATTTT.

This clone was recorded once. The chain combines TRBV19 with TRBJ2-1; the D gene is possibly TRBD1 (5 bases). Germline V gene sequence: CDR1 LNHDA, CDR2 SQIVND (reference sequence). The V gene lost 3 bases and the J gene lost 9 bases, with 15 bases spanning the gap. The CDR3 has 14 amino acids. The CDR3 DNA reads TGTGCCAGTAGTATTTGGGGCAGCAACGGTGAGCAGTTCTTC. It yields the protein CASSIWGSNGEQFF.

The chain uses TRBV2 and TRBJ2-7, with a possible D match to TRBD2 (7 bases). The CDR3 has 15 residues. Germline V lookup: CDR1 SNHLY, CDR2 FYNNEI. V lost 4 bases and J 0 bases, leaving 13 bases between the germline ends. CDR3 amino acids: CASSVRGGDSYEQYF. The CDR3 DNA reads as TGTGCCAGCAGTGTTCGCGGGGGCGACTCCTACGAGCAGTACTTC.

The rearrangement links TRBV10-3 to TRBJ2-4; D might be TRBD1 (5 bases). The V and J ends lost 2 bases and 0 bases respectively, with 11 bases between them. This CDR3 is 16 amino acids long. In germline, CDR1 is ENHRY, CDR2 SYGVKD. The CDR3 is CAISEETALAKNIQYF. The DNA of the CDR3 is TGTGCCATCAGTGAGGAGACAGCCTTAGCCAAAAACATTCAGTACTTC.

The chain is built from TRBV30 and TRBJ2-7, with D maybe TRBD2 (5 bases). The CDR3 is made up of 13 amino acids. Germline CDR1 and CDR2: GTSNPN and SVGIG (reference sequence). The V end was cut by 2 bases, the J end by 6 bases, with 14 bases between. The CDR3 loop is CAWSPGSPSEQYF. CDR3 sequence (DNA): TGTGCCTGGAGTCCGGGGTCTCCAAGCGAGCAGTACTTC.

The chain employs TRBV3-1 (or the pseudogene TRBV3-2) and TRBJ1-1; D is unresolved. Germline CDR1 LGHDT, CDR2 YNNKEL (reference sequence). The CDR3 is made up of 13 amino acids. V gave up 1 base and J gave up 8 bases, with 11 bases separating them. The DNA of the CDR3 is TGTGCCAGCAGCCAAGTGAGTGAGCGAGAAGCTTTCTTT. Its protein product is CASSQVSEREAFF.

This clone was counted only a few times. The V gene is TRBV7-7, the J gene TRBJ2-2, with 14 bases aligning to TRBD2. Germline V gene sequence: CDR1 SSHAT, CDR2 FNYEAQ (reference sequence). This CDR3 contains 16 residues. CDR3 DNA sequence: TGTGCTAGCGGCCCGGGACTAGCGGGGGTTACCGGGGAGCTGTTTTTT. It encodes CASGPGLAGVTGELFF.